These 2 T cell receptor beta chains share one sample of origin, sequenced in a study of T-cell memory formation after mild COVID-19. TCRdb itself ran the 5' RACE reads through MiXCR, one entry per CDR3 protein. Counted here are about 430,000 distinct CDR3 sequences, 24% occurring once; the ten biggest clones make up 7% to 9.5%. Sequenced input: PBMCs or a T cell subset sorted from them (not recorded which). Receptors were obtained from an adult woman who had mild COVID-19 (a few samples of this study predate the infection). Cell type and time point are not known.

The CDR3 sequence: CASTPGQKNLNTEAFF. Written as DNA, the CDR3 is TGTGCCAGCACACCGGGACAGAAAAACTTGAACACTGAAGCTTTCTTT. The chain links TRBV3-1 to TRBJ1-1, with 7 bases fitting TRBD1. Per the germline V gene, CDR1 is LGHDT and CDR2 is YNNKEL (reference sequence). CDR3 length equals 16 residues. J was trimmed by 0 bases and V by 7 bases; bases with no gene match: 11. Looking up the rest from reference TRBV3-1 and TRBJ1-1 gives the full variable domain: DTAVSQTPKYLVTQMGNDKSIKCEQNLGHDTMYWYKQDSKKFLKIMFSYNNKELIINETVPNRFSPKSPDKAHLNLHINSLELGDSAVYFCASTPGQKNLNTEAFFGQGTRLTVV.

The genes are TRBV7-6 and TRBJ2-2, with D perhaps matching TRBD1 or TRBD2 (5 bases each). V was cut by 0 bases and J by 4 bases, with 15 bases left in between. This CDR3 spans 17 amino acids. Germline assignment: CDR1 SGHVS and CDR2 FNYEAQ. The CDR3 nucleotides are TGTGCCAGCAGCTTAGCCGGACCGGGGCGCGGCACCGGGGAGCTGTTTTTT. This sequence encodes CASSLAGPGRGTGELFF. The full variable domain, in which reference TRBV7-6 and TRBJ2-2 provide the parts outside the CDR3, is GAGVSQSPRYKVTKRGQDVALRCDPISGHVSLYWYRQALGQGPEFLTYFNYEAQQDKSGLPNDRFSAERPEGSISTLTIQRTEQRDSAMYRCASSLAGPGRGTGELFFGEGSRLTVL.